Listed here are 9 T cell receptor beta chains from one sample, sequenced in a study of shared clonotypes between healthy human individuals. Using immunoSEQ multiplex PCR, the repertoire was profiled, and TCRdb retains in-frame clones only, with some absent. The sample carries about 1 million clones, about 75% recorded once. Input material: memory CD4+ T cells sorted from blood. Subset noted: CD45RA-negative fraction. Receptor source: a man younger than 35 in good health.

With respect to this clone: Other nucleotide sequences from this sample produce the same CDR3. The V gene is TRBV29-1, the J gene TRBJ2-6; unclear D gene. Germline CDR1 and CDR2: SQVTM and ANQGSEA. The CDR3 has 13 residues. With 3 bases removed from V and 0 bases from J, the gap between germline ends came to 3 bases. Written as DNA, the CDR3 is TGCAGCGTTGACGTCTCTGGGGCCAACGTCCTGACTTTC. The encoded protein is CSVDVSGANVLTF.

CDR3 in DNA: TGTGCCAGTAAAAAGGGGGAAGACTATGGCTACACCTTC. Amino acid sequence: CASKKGEDYGYTF. The rearrangement uses TRBV19 and TRBJ1-2; D might be TRBD1 (6 bases). The CDR3 totals 13 residues. Trimming stripped 7 bases from V and 3 bases from J, with 12 bases between. Germline loops: CDR1 LNHDA, CDR2 SQIVND (reference sequence).

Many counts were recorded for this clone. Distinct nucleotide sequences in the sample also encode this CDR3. The CDR3 loop reads CASSEMRGWRMNTEAFF. CDR3 DNA: TGTGCCAGCAGTGAAATGCGGGGTTGGAGGATGAACACTGAAGCTTTCTTT. The V gene is TRBV2, the J gene TRBJ1-1; D is unresolved. V shed 2 bases and J shed 0 bases, with 16 bases lying between them. Germline CDR1 reads SNHLY; CDR2 reads FYNNEI. The CDR3 length is 17 residues.

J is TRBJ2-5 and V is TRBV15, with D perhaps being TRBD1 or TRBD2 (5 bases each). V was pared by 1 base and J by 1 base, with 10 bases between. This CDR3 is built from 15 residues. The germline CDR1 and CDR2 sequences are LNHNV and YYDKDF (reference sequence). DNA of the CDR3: TGTGCCACCAGCAGAGGAGGGACGGGCCAAGAGACCCAGTACTTC. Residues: CATSRGGTGQETQYF.

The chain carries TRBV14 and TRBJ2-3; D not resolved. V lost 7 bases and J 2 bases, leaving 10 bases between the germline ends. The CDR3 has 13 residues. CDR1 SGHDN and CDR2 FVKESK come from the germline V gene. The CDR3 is CASTQTITDTQYF. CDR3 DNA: TGTGCCAGCACCCAGACCATCACAGATACGCAGTATTTT.

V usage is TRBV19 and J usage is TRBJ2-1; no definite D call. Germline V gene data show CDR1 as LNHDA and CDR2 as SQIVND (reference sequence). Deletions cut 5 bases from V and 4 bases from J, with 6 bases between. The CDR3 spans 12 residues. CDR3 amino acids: CASSYVYNEQFF. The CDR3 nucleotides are TGTGCCAGTAGTTACGTTTACAATGAGCAGTTCTTC.

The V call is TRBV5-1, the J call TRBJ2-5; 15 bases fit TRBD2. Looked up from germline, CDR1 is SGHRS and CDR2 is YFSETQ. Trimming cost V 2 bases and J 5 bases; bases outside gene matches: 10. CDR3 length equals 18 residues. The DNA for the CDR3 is TGCGCCAGCAGCTTTGGACTAGCGGGGGGGCCGATTTCTGAGACCCAGTACTTC. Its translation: CASSFGLAGGPISETQYF.

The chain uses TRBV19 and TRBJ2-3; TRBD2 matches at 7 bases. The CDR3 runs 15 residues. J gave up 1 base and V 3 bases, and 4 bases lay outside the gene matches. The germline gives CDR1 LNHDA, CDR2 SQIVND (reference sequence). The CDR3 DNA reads TGTGCCAGTAGTATTCCAGGGAGGGGCACAGATACGCAGTATTTT. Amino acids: CASSIPGRGTDTQYF.

Written as DNA, the CDR3 is TGTGCCAGTAGTCCCGGAGGGGGACAGGGGGGGAACGAGCAGTACTTC. It is translated as CASSPGGGQGGNEQYF. The rearrangement links TRBV19 to TRBJ2-7; TRBD1 agrees at 11 bases. The CDR3 consists of 16 residues. Germline CDR1 and CDR2: LNHDA and SQIVND (reference sequence). Trimming at V came to 5 bases and at J to 5 bases, leaving 11 bases not matched to a gene.